This section outlines one T cell receptor (beta chain) sequence together with its context. This clone was recorded only once. There is no known antigen for this receptor. Qualities for individual bases were not recorded, and no much larger clone is one base off. Compared with germline, V lacks 8 bases and J lacks 3 bases; bases without a gene match: 7. The germline V gene supplies CDR1 MNHNS and CDR2 SASEGT. Reading from cysteine to phenylalanine, the CDR3 counts 15 amino acids. This entry keeps only the CDR3 DNA: 45 bases, framed from base 1. This record belongs to a study of glioma-infiltrating T cells after dendritic cell vaccination (dated by TCRdb to 2016 to 2017). For the wider study: The cohort comprised around 15 glioblastoma patients from Phase I and II dendritic cell vaccination trials, 9 newly diagnosed and 6 with recurrent disease. Patients received autologous tumor lysate-pulsed dendritic cell vaccination between about 2002 and 2013. To make the vaccine, monocyte-derived dendritic cells were cultured for approximately 7 days with IL-4 and GM-CSF and then pulsed overnight with autologous tumor lysate. Patients received three intradermal dendritic cell vaccine injections at biweekly intervals in the arm below the axilla. Deep sequencing of TCR beta CDR3 regions was used to quantify tumor-infiltrating lymphocyte content and compare tumor and blood repertoires in dendritic cell-vaccinated glioblastoma patients. Survival after dendritic cell vaccination was correlated with TCR sequencing metrics, such as TIL content and the overlap between tumor and blood repertoires. Results the study describes overall, beyond this receptor: The TCR overlap response model with three groups was called speculative and said to need prospective validation. After dendritic cell vaccination, a higher estimated pretreatment TIL content predicted longer time to progression and overall survival. No direct relationship between TCR clonality and survival was found, suggesting a diverse polyclonal response may matter. The cohort was small and heterogeneous, and full blood and tumor sets were available for few patients, with initial-recurrent tumor pairs available for even fewer patients.

Selection of patients required sufficient residual fresh-frozen tumor tissue and over two years of available survival data. An isocitrate dehydrogenase mutation was not carried by any of the glioblastoma patients, although molecular status was otherwise variable. PBMC collection took place before vaccination, two weeks after the third vaccination, and at tumor progression if progression occurred. Genomic DNA was extracted with the Qiagen DNeasy Blood extraction Kit. The immunoSEQ assay amplified TCRB CDR3 regions from 1.5 to 2.5 micrograms of genomic DNA, or from all available DNA when less than that amount was available. Multiplex PCR used 60 forward primers for TCR V beta segments and 13 reverse primers for J beta segments. To estimate the number of reads per starting template, synthetic control templates were added to each sample at limiting dilution. The Illumina HiSeq System generated sequencing reads of 87 bp. The authors processed their data as follows. PCR and sequencing errors were removed by a nearest neighbor algorithm that merged closely related sequences. TCR overlap was measured as the percentage of unique tumor TCR beta sequences that were also present in the peripheral blood of the same patient. TCRdb retrieved this table from immuneACCESS and kept in-frame rearrangements only. Not all clones are present; in checked studies, unresolved V genes account for under half, and no reason is known for the remainder. The V and J calls and the clone size are those of that table, but D and trimming were determined from the DNA. In this sample the table shows about 87,000 clones, approximately 90% of which occur a single time. The top ten constitute approximately 3.4% of the sample.

The input for sequencing was blood, taken before dendritic cell vaccination. The chain joins TRBV6-1 to TRBJ1-4; TRBD1 fits 9 bases in the junction. The receptor's source is a human donor with glioblastoma. The nucleotide sequence is TGTGCCAGCTCCTGGGACAGGGCGGCTAATGAAAAACTGTTTTTT. It translates to CASSWDRAANEKLFF.